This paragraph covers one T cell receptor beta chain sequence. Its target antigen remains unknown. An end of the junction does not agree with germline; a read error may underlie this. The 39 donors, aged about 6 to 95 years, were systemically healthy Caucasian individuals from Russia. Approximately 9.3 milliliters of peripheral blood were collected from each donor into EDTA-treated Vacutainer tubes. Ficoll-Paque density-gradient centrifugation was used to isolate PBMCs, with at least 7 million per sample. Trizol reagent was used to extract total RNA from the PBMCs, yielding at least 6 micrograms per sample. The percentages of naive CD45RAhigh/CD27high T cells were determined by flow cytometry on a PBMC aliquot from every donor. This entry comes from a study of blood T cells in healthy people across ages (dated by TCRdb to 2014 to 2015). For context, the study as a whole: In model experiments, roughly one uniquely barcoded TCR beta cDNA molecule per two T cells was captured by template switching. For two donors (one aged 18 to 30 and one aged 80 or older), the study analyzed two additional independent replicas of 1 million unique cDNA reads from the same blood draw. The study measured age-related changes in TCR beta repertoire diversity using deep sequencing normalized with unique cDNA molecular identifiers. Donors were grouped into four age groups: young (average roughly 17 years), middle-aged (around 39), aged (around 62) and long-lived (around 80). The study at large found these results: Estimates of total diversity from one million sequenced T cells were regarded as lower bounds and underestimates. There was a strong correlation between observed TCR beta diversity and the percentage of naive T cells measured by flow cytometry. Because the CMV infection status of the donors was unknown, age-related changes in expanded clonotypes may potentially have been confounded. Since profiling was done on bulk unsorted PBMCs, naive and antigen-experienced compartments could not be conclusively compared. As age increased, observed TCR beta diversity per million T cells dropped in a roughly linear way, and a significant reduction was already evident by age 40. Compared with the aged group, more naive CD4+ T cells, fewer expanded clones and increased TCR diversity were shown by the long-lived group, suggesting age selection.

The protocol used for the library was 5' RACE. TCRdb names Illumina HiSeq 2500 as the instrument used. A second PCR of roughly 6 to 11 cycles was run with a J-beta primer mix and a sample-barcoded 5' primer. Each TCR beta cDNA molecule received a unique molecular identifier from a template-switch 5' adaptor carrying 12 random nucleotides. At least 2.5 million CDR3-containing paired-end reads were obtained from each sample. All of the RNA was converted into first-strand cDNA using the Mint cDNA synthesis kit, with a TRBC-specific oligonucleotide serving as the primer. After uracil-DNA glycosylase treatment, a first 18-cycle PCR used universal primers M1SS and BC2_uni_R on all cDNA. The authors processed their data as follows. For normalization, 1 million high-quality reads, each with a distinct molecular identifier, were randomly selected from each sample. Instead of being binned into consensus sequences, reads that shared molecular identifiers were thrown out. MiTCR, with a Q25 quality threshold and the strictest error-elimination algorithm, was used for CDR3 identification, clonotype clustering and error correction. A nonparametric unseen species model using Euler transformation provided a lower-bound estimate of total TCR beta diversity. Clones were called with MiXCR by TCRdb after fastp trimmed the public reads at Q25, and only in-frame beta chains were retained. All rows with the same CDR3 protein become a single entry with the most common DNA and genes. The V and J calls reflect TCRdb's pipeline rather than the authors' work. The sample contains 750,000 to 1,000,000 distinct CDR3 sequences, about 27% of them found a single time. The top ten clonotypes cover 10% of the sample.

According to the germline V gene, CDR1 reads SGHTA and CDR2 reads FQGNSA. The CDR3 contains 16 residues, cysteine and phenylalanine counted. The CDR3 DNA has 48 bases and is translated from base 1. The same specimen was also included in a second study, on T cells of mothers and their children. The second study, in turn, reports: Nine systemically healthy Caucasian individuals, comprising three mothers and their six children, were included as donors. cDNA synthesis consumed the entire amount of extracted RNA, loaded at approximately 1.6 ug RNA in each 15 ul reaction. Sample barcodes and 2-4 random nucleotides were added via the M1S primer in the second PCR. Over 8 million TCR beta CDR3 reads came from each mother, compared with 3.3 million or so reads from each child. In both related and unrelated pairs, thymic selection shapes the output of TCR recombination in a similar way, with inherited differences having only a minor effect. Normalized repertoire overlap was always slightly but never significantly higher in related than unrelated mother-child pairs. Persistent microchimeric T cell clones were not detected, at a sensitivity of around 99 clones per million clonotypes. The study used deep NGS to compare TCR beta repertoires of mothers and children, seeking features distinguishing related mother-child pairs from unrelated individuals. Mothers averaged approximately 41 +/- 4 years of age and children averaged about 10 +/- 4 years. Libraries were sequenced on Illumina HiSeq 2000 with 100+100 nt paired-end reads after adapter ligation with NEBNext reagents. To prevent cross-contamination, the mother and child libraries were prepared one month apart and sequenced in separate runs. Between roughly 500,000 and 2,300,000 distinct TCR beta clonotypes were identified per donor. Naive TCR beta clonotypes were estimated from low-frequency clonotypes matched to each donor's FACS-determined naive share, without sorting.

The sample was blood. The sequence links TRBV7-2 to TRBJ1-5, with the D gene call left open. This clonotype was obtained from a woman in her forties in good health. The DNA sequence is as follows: TGTGCCAGCAGCCCGGATCGGGTTGGAGGGCTTCAGCCCCAGCGTTTT. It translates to CASSPDRVGGLQPQRF.